This is a list of T cell receptor beta chains from one sample in a study of T-cell reconstitution after alpha-beta-depleted transplantation in children. TCRdb passed the PCR reads through MiXCR, listing each CDR3 protein once. The table shows 6,500 or so distinct CDR3 sequences, with approximately 12% occurring only once. The sample was PBMCs, mostly from graft donor cells, taken 180 days after TCRalphabeta/CD19-depleted stem cell transplant. These TCRs come from a child less than two years old who had a stem cell transplant for acute myeloid leukemia, so the T cells may come from the graft donor. The CDR3 runs from the conserved cysteine through the conserved F or W. Fields, in order: J gene, D gene, clone size, V gene, CDR3 protein, CDR3 DNA. The D gene is left open where the match is weak. The size entry is marked missing in some rows and otherwise reads once, few, many or a size class.

J gene: TRBJ2-7; D gene: NA; clone size: many; V gene: TRBV18; CDR3 protein: CASSPQGGYSDEQYF; CDR3 DNA: TGTGCCAGCTCACCACAGGGAGGATATAGTGACGAGCAGTACTTC
J gene: TRBJ2-1; D gene: TRBD1; clone size: many; V gene: TRBV10-3; CDR3 protein: CAMAADRGQAEQFF; CDR3 DNA: TGTGCCATGGCGGCGGACAGGGGGCAGGCTGAGCAGTTCTTC
J gene: TRBJ2-5; D gene: TRBD2; clone size: few; V gene: TRBV6-4; CDR3 protein: CAPGRELQTQYF; CDR3 DNA: TGTGCCCCGGGGCGGGAGTTACAGACCCAGTACTTC
J gene: TRBJ2-7; D gene: TRBD2; clone size: many; V gene: TRBV15; CDR3 protein: CATSRGLAGASYEQYF; CDR3 DNA: TGTGCCACCAGCAGAGGCCTAGCGGGAGCTTCCTACGAGCAGTACTTC
J gene: TRBJ2-7; D gene: NA; clone size: many; V gene: TRBV3-1; CDR3 protein: CASSQANYEQYF; CDR3 DNA: TGTGCCAGCAGCCAAGCGAACTACGAGCAGTACTTC
J gene: TRBJ2-3; D gene: TRBD2; clone size: many; V gene: TRBV24-1; CDR3 protein: CATSDPRGLAGAGDTQYF; CDR3 DNA: TGTGCCACCAGTGATCCGCGTGGACTAGCGGGAGCGGGAGATACGCAGTATTTT
J gene: TRBJ2-7; D gene: NA; clone size: many; V gene: TRBV28; CDR3 protein: CASSLGRGEQYF; CDR3 DNA: TGTGCCAGCAGCCTGGGGAGAGGCGAGCAGTACTTC
J gene: TRBJ2-1; D gene: TRBD2; clone size: many; V gene: TRBV7-3; CDR3 protein: CASSPTASGNDNEQFF; CDR3 DNA: TGTGCCAGCAGCCCCACGGCTAGCGGGAACGACAATGAGCAGTTCTTC
J gene: TRBJ2-1; D gene: TRBD2; clone size: many; V gene: TRBV28; CDR3 protein: CASSFGLAGPRDYNEQFF; CDR3 DNA: TGTGCCAGCAGTTTTGGACTAGCGGGACCCAGAGATTACAATGAGCAGTTCTTC
J gene: TRBJ2-7; D gene: NA; clone size: many; V gene: TRBV2; CDR3 protein: CASSEWNTYEQYF; CDR3 DNA: TGTGCCAGCAGTGAATGGAATACCTACGAGCAGTACTTC
J gene: TRBJ1-1; D gene: TRBD1; clone size: medium-sized; V gene: TRBV5-6; CDR3 protein: CASTLPGQGPNTEAFF; CDR3 DNA: TGTGCCAGCACCCTACCAGGACAGGGGCCGAACACTGAAGCTTTCTTT
J gene: TRBJ2-4; D gene: NA; clone size: medium-sized; V gene: TRBV20-1; CDR3 protein: CSARLGRENIQYF; CDR3 DNA: TGCAGTGCTAGATTGGGACGGGAAAACATTCAGTACTTC
J gene: TRBJ2-3; D gene: NA; clone size: many; V gene: TRBV10-3; CDR3 protein: CAHHRDPGGTDTQYF; CDR3 DNA: TGTGCTCATCATAGGGACCCGGGGGGCACAGATACGCAGTATTTT
J gene: TRBJ2-5; D gene: NA; clone size: many; V gene: TRBV7-9; CDR3 protein: CASSQTGETQYF; CDR3 DNA: TGTGCCAGCAGCCAAACGGGCGAGACCCAGTACTTC
J gene: TRBJ1-2; D gene: TRBD1; clone size: many; V gene: TRBV28; CDR3 protein: CASSLGQGFGRDYGYTF; CDR3 DNA: TGTGCCAGCAGCCTGGGACAGGGGTTCGGCCGTGACTATGGCTACACCTTC
J gene: TRBJ2-5; D gene: TRBD2; clone size: many; V gene: TRBV5-1; CDR3 protein: CASSPGLAGRGPQETQYF; CDR3 DNA: TGCGCCAGCAGCCCTGGACTAGCGGGGAGGGGCCCCCAAGAGACCCAGTACTTC
J gene: TRBJ1-2; D gene: NA; clone size: many; V gene: TRBV12-3/TRBV12-4; CDR3 protein: CASSLGKNYGYTF; CDR3 DNA: TGTGCCAGCAGTTTAGGGAAAAACTATGGCTACACCTTC
J gene: TRBJ2-2; D gene: TRBD1; clone size: many; V gene: TRBV15; CDR3 protein: CATSRPGTGNTGELFF; CDR3 DNA: TGTGCCACCAGCAGACCCGGGACAGGGAACACCGGGGAGCTGTTTTTT
J gene: TRBJ2-3; D gene: TRBD2; clone size: NA; V gene: TRBV20-1; CDR3 protein: CKRPGTSRTDTQYF; CDR3 DNA: TGCAAGAGACCCGGGACTAGCCGCACAGATACGCAGTATTTT
J gene: TRBJ2-3; D gene: NA; clone size: many; V gene: TRBV20-1; CDR3 protein: CSARERGFGQYF; CDR3 DNA: TGCAGTGCTAGAGAAAGGGGGTTTGGGCAGTATTTT
J gene: TRBJ1-3; D gene: NA; clone size: NA; V gene: TRBV11-2; CDR3 protein: CASSFSGNTIYF; CDR3 DNA: TGTGCCAGCAGCTTCTCTGGAAACACCATATATTTT
J gene: TRBJ2-7; D gene: TRBD2; clone size: medium-sized; V gene: TRBV3-1; CDR3 protein: CASSQGAGGPYEQYF; CDR3 DNA: TGTGCCAGCAGCCAAGGAGCGGGAGGGCCTTACGAGCAGTACTTC
J gene: TRBJ2-1; D gene: TRBD1; clone size: many; V gene: TRBV15; CDR3 protein: CATSPRQGQLGNEQFF; CDR3 DNA: TGTGCCACCAGCCCCCGACAGGGTCAGTTAGGCAATGAGCAGTTCTTC
J gene: TRBJ2-7; D gene: NA; clone size: many; V gene: TRBV20-1; CDR3 protein: CSARDPGTWSYEQYF; CDR3 DNA: TGCAGTGCTAGAGACCCCGGGACATGGTCCTACGAGCAGTACTTC
J gene: TRBJ2-7; D gene: TRBD2; clone size: many; V gene: TRBV5-6; CDR3 protein: CASSLFGGRSYEQYF; CDR3 DNA: TGTGCCAGCAGCTTGTTTGGCGGGAGGTCCTACGAGCAGTACTTC
J gene: TRBJ1-1; D gene: TRBD1; clone size: many; V gene: TRBV5-1; CDR3 protein: CASSLRTGGDTEAFF; CDR3 DNA: TGCGCCAGCAGCCTAAGGACAGGGGGAGATACTGAAGCTTTCTTT
J gene: TRBJ2-3; D gene: NA; clone size: many; V gene: TRBV28; CDR3 protein: CASSSPGTHRTDTQYF; CDR3 DNA: TGTGCCAGCAGTTCTCCCGGGACACACCGCACAGATACGCAGTATTTT
J gene: TRBJ2-2; D gene: TRBD2; clone size: many; V gene: TRBV12-3/TRBV12-4; CDR3 protein: CASSFGGVGTSLHRELFF; CDR3 DNA: TGTGCCAGCAGTTTTGGAGGTGTCGGGACTAGTTTACACAGGGAGCTGTTTTTT
J gene: TRBJ1-6; D gene: TRBD1; clone size: many; V gene: TRBV7-2; CDR3 protein: CASRDRARGAESPLHF; CDR3 DNA: TGTGCCAGCAGAGACAGGGCCCGCGGTGCGGAATCACCCCTCCACTTT
J gene: TRBJ2-7; D gene: NA; clone size: many; V gene: TRBV21-1; CDR3 protein: CASNGLPYEQYF; CDR3 DNA: TGTGCCAGCAACGGATTACCTTACGAGCAGTACTTC
J gene: TRBJ2-1; D gene: TRBD1; clone size: medium-sized; V gene: TRBV5-1; CDR3 protein: CASSRDRGNEQFF; CDR3 DNA: TGCGCCAGCAGCAGGGACAGGGGCAATGAGCAGTTCTTC
J gene: TRBJ2-7; D gene: NA; clone size: many; V gene: TRBV28; CDR3 protein: CASSLQGHEQYF; CDR3 DNA: TGTGCCAGCAGTCTACAGGGCCACGAGCAGTACTTC
J gene: TRBJ2-7; D gene: NA; clone size: many; V gene: TRBV5-8; CDR3 protein: CASSFGSYSYEQYF; CDR3 DNA: TGTGCCAGCAGCTTCGGGTCGTACTCCTACGAGCAGTACTTC
J gene: TRBJ2-5; D gene: TRBD2; clone size: many; V gene: TRBV5-1; CDR3 protein: CASSLGLAGTQETQYF; CDR3 DNA: TGCGCCAGCAGCTTGGGACTAGCGGGGACCCAAGAGACCCAGTACTTC
J gene: TRBJ2-4; D gene: TRBD1; clone size: many; V gene: TRBV7-2; CDR3 protein: CASSLAIVTGAKNIQYF; CDR3 DNA: TGTGCCAGCAGCTTAGCGATTGTGACAGGGGCCAAAAACATTCAGTACTTC
J gene: TRBJ2-1; D gene: TRBD1; clone size: medium-sized; V gene: TRBV9; CDR3 protein: CASSVDRGRNEQFF; CDR3 DNA: TGTGCCAGCAGCGTAGACAGGGGTCGGAATGAGCAGTTCTTC
J gene: TRBJ2-1; D gene: TRBD2; clone size: many; V gene: TRBV9; CDR3 protein: CASSVATTSGHPSLSSYNEQFF; CDR3 DNA: TGTGCCAGCAGCGTAGCTACGACTAGCGGGCACCCTAGCCTAAGCTCCTACAATGAGCAGTTCTTC
J gene: TRBJ2-1; D gene: TRBD2; clone size: medium-sized; V gene: TRBV7-3; CDR3 protein: CASSSVGTSVYNEQFF; CDR3 DNA: TGTGCCAGCAGCTCGGTCGGGACTAGTGTATACAATGAGCAGTTCTTC
J gene: TRBJ2-1; D gene: TRBD2; clone size: many; V gene: TRBV7-3; CDR3 protein: CASSFDGLEGNEQFF; CDR3 DNA: TGTGCCAGCAGCTTCGACGGACTAGAAGGAAATGAGCAGTTCTTC
J gene: TRBJ2-3; D gene: NA; clone size: many; V gene: TRBV5-1; CDR3 protein: CASSLVVGNTDTQYF; CDR3 DNA: TGCGCCAGCAGCTTGGTTGTCGGGAACACAGATACGCAGTATTTT
J gene: TRBJ1-1; D gene: NA; clone size: many; V gene: TRBV10-3; CDR3 protein: CAISAITNTEAFF; CDR3 DNA: TGTGCCATCAGTGCCATAACGAACACTGAAGCTTTCTTT
J gene: TRBJ1-4; D gene: NA; clone size: medium-sized; V gene: TRBV15; CDR3 protein: CATSRDWGDSLNEKLFF; CDR3 DNA: TGTGCCACCAGCAGAGATTGGGGCGACAGCCTTAATGAAAAACTGTTTTTT
J gene: TRBJ2-1; D gene: NA; clone size: many; V gene: TRBV20-1; CDR3 protein: CSATPTGGNYEQFF; CDR3 DNA: TGCAGTGCTACCCCGACGGGCGGGAACTATGAGCAGTTCTTC
J gene: TRBJ2-1; D gene: TRBD2; clone size: large; V gene: TRBV14; CDR3 protein: CASSLLAGGPNEQFF; CDR3 DNA: TGTGCCAGCAGCCTTCTAGCGGGAGGACCCAATGAGCAGTTCTTC
J gene: TRBJ1-1; D gene: NA; clone size: many; V gene: TRBV7-9; CDR3 protein: CASSRNTEAFF; CDR3 DNA: TGTGCCAGCAGCCGGAACACTGAAGCTTTCTTT
J gene: TRBJ1-3; D gene: NA; clone size: once; V gene: TRBV12-3/TRBV12-4; CDR3 protein: CAGSPGGRPGITIYF; CDR3 DNA: TGTGCCGGCAGTCCCGGCGGGAGGCCCGGAATCACCATATATTTT
J gene: TRBJ2-3; D gene: TRBD1; clone size: medium-sized; V gene: TRBV6-5; CDR3 protein: CASSYLDRDDTQYF; CDR3 DNA: TGTGCCAGCAGTTACTTGGACAGGGACGATACGCAGTATTTT
J gene: TRBJ2-1; D gene: TRBD2; clone size: many; V gene: TRBV11-3; CDR3 protein: CASSLSGNGYNEQFF; CDR3 DNA: TGTGCCAGCAGCCTTAGCGGGAACGGCTACAATGAGCAGTTCTTC
J gene: TRBJ2-7; D gene: NA; clone size: many; V gene: TRBV5-5; CDR3 protein: CASSLALGNEQYF; CDR3 DNA: TGTGCCAGCAGCTTGGCCTTGGGAAACGAGCAGTACTTC
J gene: TRBJ2-5; D gene: TRBD2; clone size: many; V gene: TRBV5-1; CDR3 protein: CASSLEGTSGTGRETQYF; CDR3 DNA: TGCGCCAGCAGCTTGGAAGGGACTAGCGGGACTGGTCGTGAGACCCAGTACTTC
J gene: TRBJ2-7; D gene: TRBD2; clone size: many; V gene: TRBV7-9; CDR3 protein: CASSRFSGRQPYEQYF; CDR3 DNA: TGTGCCAGCAGCCGATTTAGCGGGAGGCAGCCCTACGAGCAGTACTTC
J gene: TRBJ1-1; D gene: NA; clone size: many; V gene: TRBV6-5; CDR3 protein: CASSYLHGRTEAFF; CDR3 DNA: TGTGCCAGCAGCTACCTCCATGGGAGGACTGAAGCTTTCTTT
J gene: TRBJ2-2; D gene: NA; clone size: many; V gene: TRBV5-4; CDR3 protein: CASSLDFTGELFF; CDR3 DNA: TGTGCCAGCAGCTTGGATTTTACCGGGGAGCTGTTTTTT
J gene: TRBJ1-5; D gene: NA; clone size: many; V gene: TRBV30; CDR3 protein: CAWSSDFVTPGPHNQPQHF; CDR3 DNA: TGTGCCTGGAGTTCTGATTTCGTCACTCCGGGCCCCCATAATCAGCCCCAGCATTTT